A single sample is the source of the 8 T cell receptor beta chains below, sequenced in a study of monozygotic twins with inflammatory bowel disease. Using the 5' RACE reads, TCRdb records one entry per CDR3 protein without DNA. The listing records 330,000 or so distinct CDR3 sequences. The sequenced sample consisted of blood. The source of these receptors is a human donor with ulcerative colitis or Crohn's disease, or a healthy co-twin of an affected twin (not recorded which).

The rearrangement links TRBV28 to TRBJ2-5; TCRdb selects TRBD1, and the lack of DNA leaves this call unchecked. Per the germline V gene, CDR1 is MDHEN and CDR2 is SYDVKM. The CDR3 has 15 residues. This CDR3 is CASTTGRAVQETQYF. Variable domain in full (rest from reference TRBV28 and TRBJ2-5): DVKVTQSSRYLVKRTGEKVFLECVQDMDHENMFWYRQDPGLGLRLIYFSYDVKMKEKGDIPEGYSVSREKKERFSLILESASTNQTSMYLCASTTGRAVQETQYFGPGTRLLVL.

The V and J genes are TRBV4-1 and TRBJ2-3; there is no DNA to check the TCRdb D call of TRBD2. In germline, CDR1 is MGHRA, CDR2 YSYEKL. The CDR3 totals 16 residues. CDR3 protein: CASSPQERGGPDTQYF.

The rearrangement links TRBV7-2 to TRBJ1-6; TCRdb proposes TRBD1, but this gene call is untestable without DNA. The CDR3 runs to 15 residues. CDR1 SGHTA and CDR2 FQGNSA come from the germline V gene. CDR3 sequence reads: CASSLVWTANSPLHF.

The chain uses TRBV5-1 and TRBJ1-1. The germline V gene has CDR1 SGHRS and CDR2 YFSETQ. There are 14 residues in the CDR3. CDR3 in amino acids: CASSLAGMRTEAFF. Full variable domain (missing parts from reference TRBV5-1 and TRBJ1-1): KAGVTQTPRYLIKTRGQQVTLSCSPISGHRSVSWYQQTPGQGLQFLFEYFSETQRNKGNFPGRFSGRQFSNSRSEMNVSTLELGDSALYLCASSLAGMRTEAFFGQGTRLTVV.

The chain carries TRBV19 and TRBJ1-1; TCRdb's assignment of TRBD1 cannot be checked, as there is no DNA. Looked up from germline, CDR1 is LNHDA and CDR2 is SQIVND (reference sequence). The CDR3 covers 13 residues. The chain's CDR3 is CASSMDRDTEAFF.

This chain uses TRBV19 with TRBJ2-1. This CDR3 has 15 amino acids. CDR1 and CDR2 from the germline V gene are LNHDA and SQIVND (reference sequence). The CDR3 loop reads CASSIRGSSYNEQFF. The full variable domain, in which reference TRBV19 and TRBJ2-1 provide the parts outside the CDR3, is DGGITQSPKYLFRKEGQNVTLSCEQNLNHDAMYWYRQDPGQGLRLIYYSQIVNDFQKGDIAEGYSVSREKKESFPLTVTSAQKNPTAFYLCASSIRGSSYNEQFFGPGTRLTVL.

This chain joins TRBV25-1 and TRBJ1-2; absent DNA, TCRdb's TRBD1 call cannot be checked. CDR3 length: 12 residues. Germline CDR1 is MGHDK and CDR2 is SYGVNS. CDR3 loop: CASTGGHYGYTF.

CDR3 amino acids: CASSHGRTVRWGEQFF. V is TRBV11-3 and J is TRBJ2-1. Germline lookup yields CDR1 SGHNT and CDR2 YENEEA. This CDR3 has 16 amino acids. The entire variable domain, with the rest obtained from reference TRBV11-3 and TRBJ2-1, is as follows: EAGVVQSPRYKIIEKKQPVAFWCNPISGHNTLYWYLQNLGQGPELLIRYENEEAVDDSQLPKDRFSAERLKGVDSTLKIQPAELGDSAVYLCASSHGRTVRWGEQFFGPGTRLTVL.